This T cell receptor beta chain emerged from a study of blood T cells in healthy people across ages. The ends were cut back, 5 bases at V and 5 bases at J, with 12 bases in the middle. The length of the CDR3 is 13 residues. Germline V gene data show CDR1 as SEHNR and CDR2 as FQNEAQ (reference sequence). The second PCR ran about 6 to 11 cycles with a sample-barcoded 5' primer and J-beta primers. TCRdb redid the calling of the 5' RACE reads with MiXCR, one entry per CDR3 protein. The top ten clones hold 15% of a sample with hundreds of thousands of distinct CDR3 sequences, less than 40% of them seen once.

This TCR was recovered from a woman of 80 years or more in good health. Sequenced material: blood. The chain carries TRBV7-9 and TRBJ2-5; possibly TRBD2 for D (6 bases). The CDR3 DNA reads as TGTGCCAGCAGCAACTTGGGACTCGAGACCCAGTACTTC. Its translation is CASSNLGLETQYF.